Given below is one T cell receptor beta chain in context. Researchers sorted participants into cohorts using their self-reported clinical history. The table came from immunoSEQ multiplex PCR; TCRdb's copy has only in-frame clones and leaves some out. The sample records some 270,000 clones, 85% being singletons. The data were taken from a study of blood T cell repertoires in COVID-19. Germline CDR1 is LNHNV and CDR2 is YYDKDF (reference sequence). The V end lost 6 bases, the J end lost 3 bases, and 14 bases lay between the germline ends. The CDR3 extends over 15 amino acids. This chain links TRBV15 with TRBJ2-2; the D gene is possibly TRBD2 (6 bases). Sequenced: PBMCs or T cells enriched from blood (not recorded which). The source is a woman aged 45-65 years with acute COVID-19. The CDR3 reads CATRSRDSYTGELFF. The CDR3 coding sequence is TGTGCCACCAGGAGCCGGGACTCATACACCGGGGAGCTGTTTTTT.